Shown below are 9 T cell receptor beta chains from a single sample sequenced in a study of control samples from healthy donors and cancer patients. TCRdb's table, derived via immunoSEQ multiplex PCR, lists solely in-frame clones and lacks some. The sample shows 120,000 to 150,000 clones, about 90% of them seen only once. The sequenced material came from blood. All receptors derive from a man aged 25 to 45 in good health.

The chain combines TRBV5-5 with TRBJ2-7; 7 bases fit TRBD1. This CDR3 spans 14 amino acids. The V gene's germline CDR1 is SGHKS and CDR2 YYEKEE (reference sequence). V dropped 0 bases and J dropped 0; count of bases not matched to a gene: 0. CDR3: CASSLAGGSYEQYF. DNA for the CDR3: TGTGCCAGCAGCTTGGCAGGGGGCTCCTACGAGCAGTACTTC.

This sequence joins TRBV18 and TRBJ1-5, with a tentative D call TRBD1 (5 bases). Germline lookup yields CDR1 KGHSH and CDR2 LQKENI. CDR3 length: 14 amino acids. Trimming shortened V by 3 bases and J by 5 bases, and 11 bases separated the two germline ends. The CDR3, as DNA: TGTGCCAGCTCACCTGGGACGGTAGATCAGCCCCAGCATTTT. It encodes CASSPGTVDQPQHF.

This clone was recorded once. The rearrangement uses TRBV15 and TRBJ1-4; no reliable D call. This CDR3 contains 16 residues. Trimming shortened V by 0 bases and J by 5 bases, and 13 bases separated the two germline ends. Germline assignment: CDR1 LNHNV and CDR2 YYDKDF (reference sequence). CDR3 coding DNA: TGTGCCACCAGCAGAGACTTCGCTGGGGTAAATGAAAAACTGTTTTTT. Translating it yields CATSRDFAGVNEKLFF.

Turning to this clone: One junction end disagrees with the germline gene, perhaps due to a read error. DNA of the CDR3: TGTGCCAGCAGCCTAGCCGACGTCTCTTTAAACACTGAAGCTTTCTTT. This sequence encodes CASSLADVSLNTEAFF. V usage is TRBV7-9 and J usage is TRBJ1-1; no definite D call. There are 16 residues in the CDR3. From germline, CDR1 is SEHNR and CDR2 FQNEAQ (reference sequence). Looking up the rest from reference TRBV7-9 and TRBJ1-1 gives the full variable domain: DTGVSQNPRHKITKRGQNVTFRCDPISEHNRLYWYRQTLGQGPEFLTYFQNEAQLEKSRLLSDRFSAERPKGSFSTLEIQRTEQGDSAMYLCASSLADVSLNTEAFFGQGTRLTVV.

The chain joins TRBV27 to TRBJ2-7; TRBD1 agrees at 7 bases. Germline CDR1 reads MNHEY; CDR2 reads SMNVEV (reference sequence). The J segment lost 5 bases and the V segment lost 6 bases, leaving 7 bases of the junction unmatched. The CDR3 contains 13 residues. The CDR3 loop is CASRPTGIDEQYF. As DNA, the CDR3 is TGTGCCAGCAGGCCGACAGGGATTGACGAGCAGTACTTC.

The V gene is TRBV5-1, the J gene TRBJ1-2, with TRBD1 identical over 9 bases. The J segment lost 7 bases and the V segment lost 3 bases, leaving 1 base of the junction unmatched. Germline-derived CDR1 and CDR2 are SGHRS and YFSETQ. The CDR3 covers 12 residues. CDR3 in DNA: TGCGCCAGCAGCTGGGACAGGGCTGGCTACACCTTC. Residues: CASSWDRAGYTF.

The gene calls are TRBV5-1 and TRBJ2-3; TRBD2 matches at 12 bases. Trimming removed 4 bases from V and 2 bases from J; junction bases left unmatched: 5. The V gene's germline CDR1 is SGHRS and CDR2 YFSETQ. The CDR3 spans 16 residues. The CDR3 is CASSPGTSGFTDTQYF. The CDR3 coding sequence is TGCGCCAGCAGCCCGGGGACTAGCGGGTTCACAGATACGCAGTATTTT.

The gene calls are TRBV6-6 and TRBJ2-7, with 14 bases lining up with TRBD2. From germline, CDR1 is MNHNY and CDR2 SVGAGI (reference sequence). V trimming: 5 bases; J trimming: 5 bases; junction bases outside the gene matches: 11. The CDR3 loop spans 17 amino acids. The CDR3 is CASSHSSGTSGGHEQYF. The CDR3 bases are TGTGCCAGCAGTCATTCCTCCGGGACTAGCGGGGGCCACGAGCAGTACTTC.

The genes are TRBV7-3 and TRBJ1-6, with 11 bases fitting TRBD1. Germline loops: CDR1 SGHTA, CDR2 FQGTGA. This CDR3 region has 16 residues. The trim removed 5 bases at V and 8 bases at J, leaving 8 bases unmatched. The CDR3 spells CASSRSGTGGHSPLHF. Here the CDR3 DNA reads TGTGCCAGCAGCCGCTCCGGGACAGGGGGGCATTCACCCCTCCACTTT.